Sequencing of this T cell receptor (beta chain) was carried out in a study of T cell repertoires in cytomegalovirus infection. The overall study: Public TCR beta signature analysis indicated the presence of both CMV infection and matching HLA type.

General study results and limits: Identification of carriers of CMV plus the relevant HLA was performed using cumulative public TCR beta family frequency. Across the ex vivo response, the dominant clonotypes were HLA-C-restricted CMV-specific TCR beta clonotypes.

MiXCR, run by TCRdb on the reads, gives a single entry per CDR3 protein. The sample lists roughly 230,000 distinct CDR3 sequences; over 15% were seen once. Worth noting for this clonotype: Its antigen is still unknown.

The CDR3 consists of 12 residues. Germline V gives CDR1 SNHLY, CDR2 FYNNEI. Trimming at V came to 6 bases and at J to 3 bases, leaving 2 bases not matched to a gene. The rearrangement joins TRBV2 to TRBJ2-7; 7 positions match TRBD2. This clonotype was obtained from a human donor in good health (CMV status not recorded). Some clones in this sample may be carry-over from other donors' samples. The sample comprised CD8+ T cells from PBMCs. The DNA of the CDR3 is TGTGCCAGCAGGGGGGACTACTACGAGCAGTACTTC. This encodes CASRGDYYEQYF. Full variable domain (outside the CDR3, taken from reference TRBV2 and TRBJ2-7): EPEVTQTPSHQVTQMGQEVILRCVPISNHLYFYWYRQILGQKVEFLVSFYNNEISEKSEIFDDQFSVERPDGSNFTLKIRSTKLEDSAMYFCASRGDYYEQYFGPGTRLTVT.